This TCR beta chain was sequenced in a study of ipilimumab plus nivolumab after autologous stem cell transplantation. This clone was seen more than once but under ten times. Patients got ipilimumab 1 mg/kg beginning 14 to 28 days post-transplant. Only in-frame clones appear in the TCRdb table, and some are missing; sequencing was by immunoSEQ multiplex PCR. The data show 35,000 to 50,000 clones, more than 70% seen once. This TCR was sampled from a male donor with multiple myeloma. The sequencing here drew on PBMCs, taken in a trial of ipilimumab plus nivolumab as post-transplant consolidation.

The CDR3 loop is CASSPAGTEANEQYF. In DNA form, the CDR3 reads TGTGCCAGCAGTCCAGCCGGGACGGAGGCAAACGAGCAGTACTTC. The rearrangement joins TRBV6-6 to TRBJ2-7, with D perhaps matching TRBD1 or TRBD2 (5 bases each). The length of the CDR3 is 15 residues. Germline V CDR1 and CDR2: MNHNY, SVGAGI (reference sequence). Trimming removed 5 bases from V and 5 bases from J, with 19 bases in between.